Following are 22 T cell receptor beta chains from one sample sequenced in a study of T cell responses to AZD1222 COVID-19 vaccine. Sequencing was performed with immunoSEQ multiplex PCR; in TCRdb, only in-frame clones are kept and a portion is missing. The sample yields 95,000 to 150,000 clones, roughly 91% seen once. The material was peripheral blood, obtained 28 days after the second AZD1222 dose. Every receptor here comes from an adult who received the AZD1222 COVID-19 vaccine.

The chain joins TRBV7-9 to TRBJ1-3; 8 bases map to TRBD1. There are 14 residues in the CDR3. Germline V CDR1 and CDR2: SEHNR, FQNEAQ (reference sequence). The ends lost 11 bases at V and 2 bases at J; junction bases unmatched: 8. The CDR3 is CAGRQGATGNTIYF. As DNA, the CDR3 is TGTGCCGGGCGGCAGGGGGCGACTGGAAACACCATATATTTT.

The V and J genes are TRBV10-1 and TRBJ1-5; unclear D gene. The germline CDR1 and CDR2 sequences are WNHNN and SYGVQD (reference sequence). The V end was cut by 7 bases, the J end by 2 bases, with 21 bases between. The CDR3 is 17 amino acids. The CDR3 DNA follows: TGCGCCAGCACTTCCCGGGAAAAAGCGCCTCGCAATCAGCCCCAGCATTTT. Protein: CASTSREKAPRNQPQHF.

In its sample, this clone was seen a few times. The rearrangement links TRBV7-2 to TRBJ1-2; TRBD1 agrees at 8 bases. J gave up 8 bases and V 5 bases, and 10 bases lay outside the gene matches. Germline V gives CDR1 SGHTA, CDR2 FQGNSA. The CDR3 extends over 14 amino acids. CDR3 coding DNA: TGTGCCAGCAGCCCAGGTGCAGGGGGCCGAGGCTACACCTTC. Amino acids: CASSPGAGGRGYTF.

The gene calls are TRBV6-2 or TRBV6-3 and TRBJ1-5; no definite D call. Trimming took 3 bases from V and 7 from J, leaving 10 bases between them. The CDR3 consists of 13 residues. CDR1 MNHEY and CDR2 SVGEGT come from the germline V gene. CDR3 coding DNA: TGTGCCAGCAGTTATATTCGGGAACAGCCCCAGCATTTT. This encodes CASSYIREQPQHF.

The rearrangement uses TRBV2 and TRBJ1-1; weak D call: TRBD1 (6 bases). This CDR3 region has 16 residues. Trimming stripped 2 bases from V and 8 bases from J, with 21 bases between. CDR1 is SNHLY and CDR2 is FYNNEI in the germline V gene. CDR3 bases: TGTGCCAGCAGTGAACGGGGGCGTTTGCTTCGGAGGGAAGCTTTCTTT. Translated: CASSERGRLLRREAFF.

The chain joins TRBV18 to TRBJ2-5; possibly TRBD1 for D (6 bases). V lost 3 bases and J lost 2, with 13 bases in between. Germline V gene data show CDR1 as KGHSH and CDR2 as LQKENI. This CDR3 comprises 15 residues. In DNA form, the CDR3 reads TGTGCCAGCTCACCCAGCGTGGGGGCACAAGAGACCCAGTACTTC. This sequence encodes CASSPSVGAQETQYF.

The CDR3 region has the DNA TGTGCCAGCAGCTTCAGCGGGAGAGGTGTAGATACGCAGTATTTT. It yields the protein CASSFSGRGVDTQYF. This chain joins TRBV9 and TRBJ2-3; 8 nucleotides agree with TRBD2. Germline V CDR1 and CDR2: SGDLS, YYNGEE. This CDR3 has 15 residues. J lost 5 bases, V lost 4 bases, and 9 bases had no gene match.

This clone was seen a handful of times. The J gene is TRBJ1-2, the V gene TRBV7-3, with D possibly being TRBD1 (6 bases). Trimming left V 1 base short and J 6 bases short, with 12 bases between. Germline CDR1 is SGHTA and CDR2 is FQGTGA. The CDR3 runs 14 residues. The CDR3 loop reads CASSLIGGADGYTF. The DNA of the CDR3 is TGTGCCAGCAGCTTAATAGGGGGTGCGGATGGCTACACCTTC. The whole variable domain, remainder taken from reference TRBV7-3 and TRBJ1-2, is GAGVSQTPSNKVTEKGKYVELRCDPISGHTALYWYRQSLGQGPEFLIYFQGTGAADDSGLPNDRFFAVRPEGSVSTLKIQRTERGDSAVYLCASSLIGGADGYTFGSGTRLTVV.

The DNA of the CDR3 is TGTGCCAGCAGTGAAGTTGCCGTTCAGCCCCAGCATTTT. Its translation: CASSEVAVQPQHF. The rearrangement links TRBV2 to TRBJ1-5; no firm D call. V shed 1 base and J shed 6 bases, with 7 bases lying between them. The CDR3 totals 13 residues. The V gene's germline CDR1 is SNHLY and CDR2 FYNNEI. Full variable domain (rest looked up from reference TRBV2 and TRBJ1-5): EPEVTQTPSHQVTQMGQEVILRCVPISNHLYFYWYRQILGQKVEFLVSFYNNEISEKSEIFDDQFSVERPDGSNFTLKIRSTKLEDSAMYFCASSEVAVQPQHFGDGTRLSIL.

This chain joins TRBV19 and TRBJ2-5, with 10 bases lining up with TRBD2. V shed 8 bases, J shed 2 bases, and the junction held 8 bases outside the gene matches. Germline values: CDR1 LNHDA, CDR2 SQIVND (reference sequence). This CDR3 is 15 amino acids long. CDR3 in DNA: TGTGCCAGTTCCCTCGGGACTAGCGTGCAAGAGACCCAGTACTTC. Protein: CASSLGTSVQETQYF.

CDR3: CASSYSSSGDFTDTQYF. CDR3 sequence (DNA): TGTGCCAGCAGTTACTCATCAAGCGGGGATTTCACAGATACGCAGTATTTT. J is TRBJ2-3 and V is TRBV6-2 or TRBV6-3; 7 positions match TRBD2. The J segment lost 2 bases and the V segment lost 0 bases, leaving 8 bases of the junction unmatched. Per the germline V gene, CDR1 is MNHEY and CDR2 is SVGEGT. CDR3 length: 17 amino acids.

The V call is TRBV5-1, the J call TRBJ2-3; D may be TRBD2 (5 bases). This CDR3 spans 15 amino acids. Germline V gene data show CDR1 as SGHRS and CDR2 as YFSETQ. V was clipped by 0 bases and J by 1 base, with 9 bases between them. CDR3 nucleotides: TGCGCCAGCAGCTTGGACGGACTCGGCACAGATACGCAGTATTTT. This codes for CASSLDGLGTDTQYF. The full variable domain, completed using reference TRBV5-1 and TRBJ2-3, is KAGVTQTPRYLIKTRGQQVTLSCSPISGHRSVSWYQQTPGQGLQFLFEYFSETQRNKGNFPGRFSGRQFSNSRSEMNVSTLELGDSALYLCASSLDGLGTDTQYFGPGTRLTVL.

The rearrangement uses TRBV18 and TRBJ1-1; the D gene is possibly TRBD1 (5 bases). The V and J ends lost 5 bases and 5 bases respectively, with 12 bases between them. Per germline, CDR1 KGHSH and CDR2 LQKENI. The CDR3 totals 13 residues. CDR3 residues: CASSTGTRTEAFF. In DNA form, the CDR3 reads TGTGCCAGCTCAACCGGGACGCGTACTGAAGCTTTCTTT.

The chain recombines TRBV11-2 with TRBJ2-7, with D possibly TRBD2 on 5 matching bases. Germline loops: CDR1 SGHAT, CDR2 FQNNGV. V was trimmed by 5 bases and J by 0 bases, leaving 11 bases between them. This CDR3 contains 14 residues. CDR3: CASSRATSSYEQYF. CDR3 nucleotide sequence: TGTGCCAGCAGCCGCGCAACTAGCTCCTACGAGCAGTACTTC.

This chain connects TRBV19 to TRBJ2-2; 7 nucleotides line up with TRBD2. The CDR3 consists of 16 residues. From germline, CDR1 is LNHDA and CDR2 SQIVND (reference sequence). V lost 2 bases and J lost 3; bases outside the gene matches: 6. CDR3 DNA sequence: TGTGCCAGTAGTATATGGGGGGGAACGGACACCGGGGAGCTGTTTTTT. Its protein product is CASSIWGGTDTGELFF.

This clone was observed a few times. This rearrangement joins TRBV29-1 to TRBJ2-5; TRBD2 might be the D (5 bases). In germline, CDR1 is SQVTM, CDR2 ANQGSEA. The CDR3 loop spans 13 amino acids. Trimming cost V 4 bases and J 5 bases, with 14 bases left between them. The CDR3 loop is CSVVDYQWETQYF. The DNA of the CDR3 is TGCAGCGTTGTAGACTACCAGTGGGAGACCCAGTACTTC.

This chain uses TRBV4-3 with TRBJ2-3; TRBD2 is a possible D gene (5 bases). The germline gives CDR1 LGHNA, CDR2 YSLEER. V lost 0 bases, J lost 6 bases, and 19 bases lay in between. The CDR3 loop spans 17 amino acids. CDR3 coding DNA: TGCGCCAGCAGCCAAGATCTGCTAGTTGCAAGAGGGGATACGCAGTATTTT. Its protein is CASSQDLLVARGDTQYF.

Only one count was recorded for this clone. The V and J genes are TRBV7-6 and TRBJ2-3; 9 bases fit TRBD2. The CDR3 covers 19 residues. J gave up 0 bases and V 3 bases, and 13 bases lay outside the gene matches. Germline-derived CDR1 and CDR2 are SGHVS and FNYEAQ. Written as DNA, the CDR3 is TGTGCCAGCAGCTTGGGGCTAGCGGGGCTCGCAACTAGCACAGATACGCAGTATTTT. This translates into CASSLGLAGLATSTDTQYF.

This clone occurred a few times. This chain connects TRBV2 to TRBJ2-7; 10 positions agree with TRBD2. Germline V gene data show CDR1 as SNHLY and CDR2 as FYNNEI. The CDR3 sequence is 14 residues long. The V gene end was trimmed by 3 bases and the J gene end by 5 bases; junction bases not matched to a gene: 4. The CDR3 sequence is CASSESGRANEQYF. In DNA form, the CDR3 reads TGTGCCAGCAGTGAGAGCGGGAGGGCCAACGAGCAGTACTTC.

The CDR3 DNA is TGTGCCAGTAGTGACCTTTGGTCCCTGGGGGAGACCCAGTACTTC. Amino acids: CASSDLWSLGETQYF. This chain links TRBV19 with TRBJ2-5, with D unresolved. Germline CDR1 is LNHDA and CDR2 is SQIVND (reference sequence). The CDR3 contains 15 residues. Trimming left V 5 bases short and J 5 bases short, with 18 bases between.

The chain couples TRBV5-1 to TRBJ1-1; D is unresolved. The ends were cut back, 5 bases at V and 1 base at J, with 9 bases in the middle. Germline values: CDR1 SGHRS, CDR2 YFSETQ. The CDR3 covers 13 residues. The CDR3 protein is CASSPLRNTEAFF. The CDR3 DNA reads as TGCGCCAGCAGTCCCCTCCGGAACACTGAAGCTTTCTTT. The full variable domain, rest sourced from reference TRBV5-1 and TRBJ1-1, is KAGVTQTPRYLIKTRGQQVTLSCSPISGHRSVSWYQQTPGQGLQFLFEYFSETQRNKGNFPGRFSGRQFSNSRSEMNVSTLELGDSALYLCASSPLRNTEAFFGQGTRLTVV.

The chain links TRBV6-1 to TRBJ2-2; D gene uncertain. Germline V lookup: CDR1 MNHNS, CDR2 SASEGT. The CDR3 covers 15 residues. Trimming pared 2 bases from V and 3 bases from J, leaving 10 bases between. The DNA of the CDR3 is TGTGCCAGCAGTGAATTTGGCCTACACACCGGGGAGCTGTTTTTT. Translation: CASSEFGLHTGELFF.